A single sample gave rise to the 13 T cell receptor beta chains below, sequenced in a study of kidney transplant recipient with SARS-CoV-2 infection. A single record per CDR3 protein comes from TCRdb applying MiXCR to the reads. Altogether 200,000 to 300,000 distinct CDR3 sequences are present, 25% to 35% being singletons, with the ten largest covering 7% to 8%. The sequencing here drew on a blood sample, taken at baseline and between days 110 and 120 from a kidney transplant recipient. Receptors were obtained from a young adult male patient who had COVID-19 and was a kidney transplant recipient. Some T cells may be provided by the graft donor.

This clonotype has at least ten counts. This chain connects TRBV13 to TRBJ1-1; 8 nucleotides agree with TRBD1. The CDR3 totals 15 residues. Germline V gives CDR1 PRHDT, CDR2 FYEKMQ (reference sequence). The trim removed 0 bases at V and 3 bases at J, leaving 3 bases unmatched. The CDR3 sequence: CASSLGGQGHTEAFF. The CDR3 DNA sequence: TGTGCCAGCAGCTTAGGCGGACAGGGCCACACTGAAGCTTTCTTT.

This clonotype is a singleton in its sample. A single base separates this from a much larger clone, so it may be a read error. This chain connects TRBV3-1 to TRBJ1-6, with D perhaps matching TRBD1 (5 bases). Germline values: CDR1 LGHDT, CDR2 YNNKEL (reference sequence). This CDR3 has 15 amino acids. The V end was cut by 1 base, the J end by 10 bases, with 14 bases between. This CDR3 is CASSQGGAGRSPLHF. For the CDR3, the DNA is TGTGCCAGCAGCCAAGGTGGGGCAGGGAGATCACCCCTCCACTTT.

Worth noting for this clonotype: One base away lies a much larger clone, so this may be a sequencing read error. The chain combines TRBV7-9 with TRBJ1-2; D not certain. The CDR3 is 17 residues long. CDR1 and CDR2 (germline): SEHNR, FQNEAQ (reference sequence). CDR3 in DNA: TGTACCAGCAGCGTATATTTATACCATGGAAAGACCTATGGCTACACCTTC. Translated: CTSSVYLYHGKTYGYTF.

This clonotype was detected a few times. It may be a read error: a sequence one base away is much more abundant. This chain's CDR3 is CAGSLGGLATYEQYF. The CDR3 coding sequence is TGTGCCGGCAGCCTCGGGGGACTAGCGACCTACGAGCAGTACTTC. This chain uses TRBV3-1 with TRBJ2-7; 10 nucleotides agree with TRBD2. Per the germline V gene, CDR1 is LGHDT and CDR2 is YNNKEL (reference sequence). The CDR3 length is 15 residues.

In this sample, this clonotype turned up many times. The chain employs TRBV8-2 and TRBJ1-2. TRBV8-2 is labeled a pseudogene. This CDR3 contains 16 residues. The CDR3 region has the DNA TGTGGCAGTCCTCGAGTTGATAGCCGAAAGACCTATGGCTACACCTTC. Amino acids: CGSPRVDSRKTYGYTF.

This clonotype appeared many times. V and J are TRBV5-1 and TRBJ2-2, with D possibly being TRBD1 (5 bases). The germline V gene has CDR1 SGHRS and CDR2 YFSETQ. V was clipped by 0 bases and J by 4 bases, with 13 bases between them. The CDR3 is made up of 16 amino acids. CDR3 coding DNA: TGCGCCAGCAGCTTGGGGCAGGGCCCTCCCACCGGGGAGCTGTTTTTT. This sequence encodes CASSLGQGPPTGELFF. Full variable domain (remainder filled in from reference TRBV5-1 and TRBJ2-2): KAGVTQTPRYLIKTRGQQVTLSCSPISGHRSVSWYQQTPGQGLQFLFEYFSETQRNKGNFPGRFSGRQFSNSRSEMNVSTLELGDSALYLCASSLGQGPPTGELFFGEGSRLTVL.

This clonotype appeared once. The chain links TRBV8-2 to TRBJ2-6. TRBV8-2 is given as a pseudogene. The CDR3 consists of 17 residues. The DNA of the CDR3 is TGTGGCAAGGATATTAGGATAACACAAAGTCGGGCCAACGTCCTGACTTTC. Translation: CGKDIRITQSRANVLTF.

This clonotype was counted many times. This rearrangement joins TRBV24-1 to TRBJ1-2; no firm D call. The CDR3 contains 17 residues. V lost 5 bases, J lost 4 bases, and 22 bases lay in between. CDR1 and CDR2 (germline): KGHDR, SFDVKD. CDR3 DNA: TGTGCCACCAGTGGGTGCGATAGTACCAGAAAGACCTATGGCTACACCTTC. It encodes CATSGCDSTRKTYGYTF.

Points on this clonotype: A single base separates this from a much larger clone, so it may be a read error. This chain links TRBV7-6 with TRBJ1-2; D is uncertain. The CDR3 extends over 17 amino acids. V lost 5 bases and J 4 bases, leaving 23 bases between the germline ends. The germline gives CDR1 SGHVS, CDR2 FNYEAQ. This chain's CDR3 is CASSTIDESRKTYGYTF. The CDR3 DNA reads TGTGCCAGCAGCACAATCGATGAATCTCGAAAGACCTATGGCTACACCTTC. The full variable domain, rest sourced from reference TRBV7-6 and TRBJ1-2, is GAGVSQSPRYKVTKRGQDVALRCDPISGHVSLYWYRQALGQGPEFLTYFNYEAQQDKSGLPNDRFSAERPEGSISTLTIQRTEQRDSAMYRCASSTIDESRKTYGYTFGSGTRLTVV.

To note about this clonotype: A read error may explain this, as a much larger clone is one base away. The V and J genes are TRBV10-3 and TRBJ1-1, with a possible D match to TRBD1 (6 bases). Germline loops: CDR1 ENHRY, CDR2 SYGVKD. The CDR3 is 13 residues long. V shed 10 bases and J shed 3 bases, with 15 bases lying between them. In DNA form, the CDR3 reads TGTGCCAGCACCCTCGGACAGTACACTGAAGCTTTCTTT. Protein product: CASTLGQYTEAFF.

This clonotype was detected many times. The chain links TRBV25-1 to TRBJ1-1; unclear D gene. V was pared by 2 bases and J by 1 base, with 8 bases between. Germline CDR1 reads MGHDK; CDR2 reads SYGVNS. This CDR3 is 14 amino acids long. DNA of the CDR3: TGTGCCAGCAGTGAAGACCTGGGGAACACTGAAGCTTTCTTT. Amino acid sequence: CASSEDLGNTEAFF.

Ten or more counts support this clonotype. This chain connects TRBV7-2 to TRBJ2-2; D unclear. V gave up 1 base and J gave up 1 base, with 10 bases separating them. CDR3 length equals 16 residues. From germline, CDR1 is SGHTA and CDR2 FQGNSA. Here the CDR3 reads CASSLVAGLNTGELFF. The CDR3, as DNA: TGTGCCAGCAGCTTAGTTGCAGGATTGAACACCGGGGAGCTGTTTTTT.

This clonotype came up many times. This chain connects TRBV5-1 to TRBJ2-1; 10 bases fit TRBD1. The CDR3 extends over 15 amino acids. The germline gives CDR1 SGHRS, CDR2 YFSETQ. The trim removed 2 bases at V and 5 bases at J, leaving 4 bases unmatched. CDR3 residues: CASSFGTGEHNEQFF. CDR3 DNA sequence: TGCGCCAGCAGCTTCGGGACAGGGGAACACAATGAGCAGTTCTTC.